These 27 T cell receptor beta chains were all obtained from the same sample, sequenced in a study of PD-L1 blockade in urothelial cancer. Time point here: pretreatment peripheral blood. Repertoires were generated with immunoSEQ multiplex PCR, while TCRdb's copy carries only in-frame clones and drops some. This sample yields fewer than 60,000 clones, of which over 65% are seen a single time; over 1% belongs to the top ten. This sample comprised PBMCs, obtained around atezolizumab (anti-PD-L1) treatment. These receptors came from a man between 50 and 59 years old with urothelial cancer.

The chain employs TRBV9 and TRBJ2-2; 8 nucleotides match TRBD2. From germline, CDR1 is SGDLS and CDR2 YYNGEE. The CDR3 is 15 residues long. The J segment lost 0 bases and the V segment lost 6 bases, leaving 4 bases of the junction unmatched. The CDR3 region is CASTPGGSNTGELFF. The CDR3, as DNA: TGTGCCAGCACCCCGGGAGGGTCGAACACCGGGGAGCTGTTTTTT.

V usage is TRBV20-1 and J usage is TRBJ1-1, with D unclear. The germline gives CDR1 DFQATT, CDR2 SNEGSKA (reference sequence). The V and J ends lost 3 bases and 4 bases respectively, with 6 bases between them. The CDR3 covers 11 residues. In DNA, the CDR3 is TGCAGTGCTAGGGGAGCCACTGAAGCTTTCTTT. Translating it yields CSARGATEAFF.

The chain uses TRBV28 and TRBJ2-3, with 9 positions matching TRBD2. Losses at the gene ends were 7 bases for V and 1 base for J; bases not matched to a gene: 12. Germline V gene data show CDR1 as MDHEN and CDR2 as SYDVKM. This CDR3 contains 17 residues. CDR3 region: CASTKTSGLVGTDTQYF. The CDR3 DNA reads TGTGCCAGCACGAAAACTAGCGGGTTAGTAGGCACAGATACGCAGTATTTT.

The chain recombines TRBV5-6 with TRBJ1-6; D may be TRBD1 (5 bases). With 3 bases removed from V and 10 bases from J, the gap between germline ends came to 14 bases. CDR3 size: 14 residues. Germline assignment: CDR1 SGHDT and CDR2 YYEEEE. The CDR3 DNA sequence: TGTGCCAGCAGCTCCGCAGGGTTTGGGTCACCCCTCCACTTT. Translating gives CASSSAGFGSPLHF.

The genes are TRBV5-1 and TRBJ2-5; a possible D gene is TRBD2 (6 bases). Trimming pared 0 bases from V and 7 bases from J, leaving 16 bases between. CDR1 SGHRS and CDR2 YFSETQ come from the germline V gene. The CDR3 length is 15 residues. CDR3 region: CASSLGSGDLGTQYF. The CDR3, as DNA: TGCGCCAGCAGCTTGGGGTCGGGGGATTTGGGGACCCAGTACTTC.

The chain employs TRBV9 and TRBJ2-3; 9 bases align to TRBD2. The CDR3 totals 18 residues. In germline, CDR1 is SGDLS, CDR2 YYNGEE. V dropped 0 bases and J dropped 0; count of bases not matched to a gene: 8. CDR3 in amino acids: CASSVGSGAGGSTDTQYF. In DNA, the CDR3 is TGTGCCAGCAGCGTAGGTTCTGGGGCGGGGGGGAGCACAGATACGCAGTATTTT.

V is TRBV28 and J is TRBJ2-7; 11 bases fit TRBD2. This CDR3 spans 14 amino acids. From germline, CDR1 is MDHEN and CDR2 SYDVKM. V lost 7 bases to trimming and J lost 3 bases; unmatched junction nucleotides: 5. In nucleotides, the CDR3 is TGTGCCAGCAATCGACTAGCGGGGAACTACGAGCAGTACTTC. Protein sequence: CASNRLAGNYEQYF.

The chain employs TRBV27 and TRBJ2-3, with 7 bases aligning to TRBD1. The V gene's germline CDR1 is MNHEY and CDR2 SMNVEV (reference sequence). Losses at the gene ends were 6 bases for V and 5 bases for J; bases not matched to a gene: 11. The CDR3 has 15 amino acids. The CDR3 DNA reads TGTGCCAGCAGCCCCCAGGGGGTTTGGATAGATACGCAGTATTTT. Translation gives CASSPQGVWIDTQYF.

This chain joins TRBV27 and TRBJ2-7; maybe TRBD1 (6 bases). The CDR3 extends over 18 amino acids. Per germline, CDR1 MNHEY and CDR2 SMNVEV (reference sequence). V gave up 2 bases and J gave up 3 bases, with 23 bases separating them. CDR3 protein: CASSLLPLTGRLFYEQYF. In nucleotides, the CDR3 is TGTGCCAGCAGTTTACTACCCCTTACAGGGCGCTTATTCTACGAGCAGTACTTC.

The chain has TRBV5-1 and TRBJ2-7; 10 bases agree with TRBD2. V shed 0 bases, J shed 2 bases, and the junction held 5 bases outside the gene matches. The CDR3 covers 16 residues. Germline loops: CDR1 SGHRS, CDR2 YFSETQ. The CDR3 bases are TGCGCCAGCAGCTTGGATTTAGCGGGAGGTCCCTACGAGCAGTACTTC. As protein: CASSLDLAGGPYEQYF. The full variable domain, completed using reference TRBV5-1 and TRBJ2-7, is KAGVTQTPRYLIKTRGQQVTLSCSPISGHRSVSWYQQTPGQGLQFLFEYFSETQRNKGNFPGRFSGRQFSNSRSEMNVSTLELGDSALYLCASSLDLAGGPYEQYFGPGTRLTVT.

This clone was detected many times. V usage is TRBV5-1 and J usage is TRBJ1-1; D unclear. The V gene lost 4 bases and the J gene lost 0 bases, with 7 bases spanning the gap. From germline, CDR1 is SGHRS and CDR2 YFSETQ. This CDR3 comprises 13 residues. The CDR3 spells CASSQQLNTEAFF. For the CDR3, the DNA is TGCGCCAGCAGCCAACAGCTGAACACTGAAGCTTTCTTT.

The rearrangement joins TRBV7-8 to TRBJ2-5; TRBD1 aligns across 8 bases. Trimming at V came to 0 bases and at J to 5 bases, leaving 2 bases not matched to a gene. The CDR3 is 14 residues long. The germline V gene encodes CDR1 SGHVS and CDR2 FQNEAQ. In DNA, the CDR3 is TGTGCCAGCAGCTTAGCAAGACAGGGGGAGACCCAGTACTTC. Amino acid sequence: CASSLARQGETQYF. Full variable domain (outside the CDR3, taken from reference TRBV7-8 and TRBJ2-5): GAGVSQSPRYKVAKRGQDVALRCDPISGHVSLFWYQQALGQGPEFLTYFQNEAQLDKSGLPSDRFFAERPEGSVSTLKIQRTQQEDSAVYLCASSLARQGETQYFGPGTRLLVL.

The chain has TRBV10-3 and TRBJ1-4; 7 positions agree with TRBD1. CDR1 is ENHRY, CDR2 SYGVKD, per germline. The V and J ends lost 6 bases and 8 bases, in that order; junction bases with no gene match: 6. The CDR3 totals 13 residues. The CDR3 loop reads CAIRTGPGEKLFF. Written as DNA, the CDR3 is TGTGCCATCAGGACAGGGCCGGGGGAAAAACTGTTTTTT.

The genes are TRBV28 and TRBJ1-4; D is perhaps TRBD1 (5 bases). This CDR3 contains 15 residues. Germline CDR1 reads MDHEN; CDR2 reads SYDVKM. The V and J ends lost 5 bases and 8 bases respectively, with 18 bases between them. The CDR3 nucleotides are TGTGCCAGCAGTACAATCGAAGGGTGGGGCGAAAAACTGTTTTTT. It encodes CASSTIEGWGEKLFF.

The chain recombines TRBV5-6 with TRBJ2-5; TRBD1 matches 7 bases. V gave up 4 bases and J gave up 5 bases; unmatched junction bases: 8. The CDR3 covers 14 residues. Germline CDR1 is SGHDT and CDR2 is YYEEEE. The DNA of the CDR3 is TGTGCCAGCAGCCTAACAGGGGATCGGGAGACCCAGTACTTC. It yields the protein CASSLTGDRETQYF. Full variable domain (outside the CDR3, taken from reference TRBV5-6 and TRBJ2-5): DAGVTQSPTHLIKTRGQQVTLRCSPKSGHDTVSWYQQALGQGPQFIFQYYEEEERQRGNFPDRFSGHQFPNYSSELNVNALLLGDSALYLCASSLTGDRETQYFGPGTRLLVL.

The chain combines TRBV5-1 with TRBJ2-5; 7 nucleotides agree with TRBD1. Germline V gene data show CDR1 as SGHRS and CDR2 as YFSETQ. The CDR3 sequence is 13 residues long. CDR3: CATRGIGQETQYF. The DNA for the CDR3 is TGCGCAACCAGGGGGATTGGTCAAGAGACCCAGTACTTC.

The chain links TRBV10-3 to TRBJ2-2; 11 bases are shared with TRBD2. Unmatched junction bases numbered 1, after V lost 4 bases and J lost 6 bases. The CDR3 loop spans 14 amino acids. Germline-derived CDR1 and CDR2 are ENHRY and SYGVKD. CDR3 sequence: CAISVSGRAGELFF. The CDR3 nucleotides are TGTGCCATCAGTGTTAGCGGGAGGGCCGGGGAGCTGTTTTTT.

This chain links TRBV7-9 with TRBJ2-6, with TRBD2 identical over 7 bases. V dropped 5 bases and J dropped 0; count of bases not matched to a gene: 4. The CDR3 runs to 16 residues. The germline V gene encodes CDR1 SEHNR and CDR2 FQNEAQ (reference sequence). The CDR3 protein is CASSHTSDSGANVLTF. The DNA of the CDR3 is TGTGCCAGCAGCCATACTAGCGACTCTGGGGCCAACGTCCTGACTTTC.

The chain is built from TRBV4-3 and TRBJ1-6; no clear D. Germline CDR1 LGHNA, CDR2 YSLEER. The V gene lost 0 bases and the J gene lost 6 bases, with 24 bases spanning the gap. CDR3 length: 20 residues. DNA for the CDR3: TGCGCCAGCAGCCAAGATCAGCTGAACGACGAGGCAGATTTTAATTCACCCCTCCACTTT. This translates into CASSQDQLNDEADFNSPLHF.

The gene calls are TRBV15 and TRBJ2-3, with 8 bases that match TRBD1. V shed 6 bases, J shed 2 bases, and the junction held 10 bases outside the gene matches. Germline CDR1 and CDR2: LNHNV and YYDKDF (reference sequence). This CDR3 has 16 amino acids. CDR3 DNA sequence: TGTGCCACCAGAACGCCGGGACAGGATTTCACAGATACGCAGTATTTT. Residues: CATRTPGQDFTDTQYF.

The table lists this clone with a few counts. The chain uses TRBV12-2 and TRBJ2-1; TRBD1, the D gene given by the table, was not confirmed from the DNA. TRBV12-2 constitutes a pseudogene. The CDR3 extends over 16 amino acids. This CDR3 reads CASRPRQGVVYNEQFF. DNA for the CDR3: TGTGCAAGTCGCCCCCGACAGGGTGTAGTCTACAATGAGCAGTTCTTC.

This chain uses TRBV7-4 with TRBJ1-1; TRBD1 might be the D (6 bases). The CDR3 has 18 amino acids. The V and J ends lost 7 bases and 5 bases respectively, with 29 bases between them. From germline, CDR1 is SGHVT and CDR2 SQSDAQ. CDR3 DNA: TGTGCCAGCACCTCATCGCCGGGGGGCGAGGTAGAAACGACTGAAGCTTTCTTT. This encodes CASTSSPGGEVETTEAFF.

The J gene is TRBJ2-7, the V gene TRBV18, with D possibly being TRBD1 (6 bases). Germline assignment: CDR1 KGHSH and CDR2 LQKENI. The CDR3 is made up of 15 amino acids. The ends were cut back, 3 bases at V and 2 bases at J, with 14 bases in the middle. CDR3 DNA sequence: TGTGCCAGCTCACCTCTACAGGGTTTACCCTACGAGCAGTACTTC. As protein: CASSPLQGLPYEQYF.

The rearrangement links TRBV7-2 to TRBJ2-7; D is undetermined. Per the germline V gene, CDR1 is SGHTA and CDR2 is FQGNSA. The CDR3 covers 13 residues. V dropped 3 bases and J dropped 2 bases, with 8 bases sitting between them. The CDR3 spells CASSLEITYEQYF. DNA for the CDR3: TGTGCCAGCAGCTTGGAGATTACCTACGAGCAGTACTTC. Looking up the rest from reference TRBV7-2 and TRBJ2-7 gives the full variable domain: GAGVSQSPSNKVTEKGKDVELRCDPISGHTALYWYRQSLGQGLEFLIYFQGNSAPDKSGLPSDRFSAERTGGSVSTLTIQRTQQEDSAVYLCASSLEITYEQYFGPGTRLTVT.

The CDR3: CASSFFSGTPNHNEQFF. Here the CDR3 DNA reads TGTGCCAGCAGTTTCTTCTCCGGGACTCCTAATCACAATGAGCAGTTCTTC. The gene calls are TRBV27 and TRBJ2-1; weak D call: TRBD2 (6 bases). The CDR3 runs to 17 residues. Germline CDR1 is MNHEY and CDR2 is SMNVEV (reference sequence). Trimming took 3 bases from V and 5 from J, leaving 20 bases between them.

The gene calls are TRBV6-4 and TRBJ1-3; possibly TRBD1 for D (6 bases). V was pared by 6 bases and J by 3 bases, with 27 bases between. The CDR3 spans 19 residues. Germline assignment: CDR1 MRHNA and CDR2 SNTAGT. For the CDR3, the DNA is TGTGCCAGCAGATACTTCTCGAGAACAGGGATCTCATATGGAAACACCATATATTTT. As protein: CASRYFSRTGISYGNTIYF.

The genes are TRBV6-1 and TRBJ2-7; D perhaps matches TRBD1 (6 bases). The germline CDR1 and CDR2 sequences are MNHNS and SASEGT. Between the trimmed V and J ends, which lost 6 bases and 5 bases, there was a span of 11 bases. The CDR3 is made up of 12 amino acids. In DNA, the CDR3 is TGTGCCAGCAGGCGGACAGAAAACGAGCAGTACTTC. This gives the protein CASRRTENEQYF.